Only a few counts were recorded for the clone carrying this T cell receptor (beta chain). The antigen remains undetermined. The source material, RNA transcripts, was used to amplify TCR beta CDR3 regions. When the TCR CDR3 underwent first-round RT-PCR, the HTBI primer set was used. TCRdb reanalysed the multiplex PCR reads using MiXCR and keeps one entry per CDR3 protein. This table holds 500,000 to 650,000 distinct CDR3 sequences, roughly 15% found once. The data were taken from a study of T cells in Graves' hyperthyroidism and ophthalmopathy. Study information: The initial diagnosis was the point when peripheral blood was collected, ahead of any treatment. The study's findings and limits: Separating ophthalmopathy from stable hyperthyroidism was achieved by a 13 V-J model. The blood repertoire included most of the expanded thyroid clonotypes above 0.001.

The source of this sequence is a woman in her 50s with Graves' ophthalmopathy. The sample comprised blood.

The CDR3 region is CASSIDPLALFADTQYF. Written as DNA, the CDR3 is TGTGCCAGTAGTATAGATCCCCTAGCGTTGTTCGCAGATACGCAGTATTTT. V gene TRBV19 combines with J gene TRBJ2-3, with D maybe TRBD2 (6 bases). V was trimmed by 0 bases and J by 4 bases, leaving 17 bases between them. Germline V gene sequence: CDR1 LNHDA, CDR2 SQIVND (reference sequence). This CDR3 contains 17 residues.